These 13 T cell receptor beta chains came from one sample sequenced in a study of kidney transplant recipient with SARS-CoV-2 infection. Each CDR3 protein is one row after TCRdb ran MiXCR on the reads. The sample contains 200,000 to 300,000 distinct CDR3 sequences, more than 25% of which appear only once. Sequences were derived from a blood sample, sampled at baseline and between days 110 and 120 from a kidney transplant recipient. These receptors originate from a young adult male patient who had COVID-19 and was a kidney transplant recipient. T cells may partly derive from the graft donor.

Only one count was recorded for this clonotype. A much larger clone differs by one base, so this may be a read error. The chain combines TRBV3-1 with TRBJ1-2; D gene unclear. The CDR3 loop spans 17 amino acids. CDR1 and CDR2 (germline): LGHDT, YNNKEL (reference sequence). The V gene lost 5 bases and the J gene lost 4 bases, with 23 bases spanning the gap. CDR3 DNA: TGTGCCAGCAGCATAGCACGCACCCCTCGAAAGACCTATGGCTACACCTTC. Its translation: CASSIARTPRKTYGYTF.

To note about this clonotype: One base away lies a much larger clone, so this may be a sequencing read error. This chain uses TRBV30 with TRBJ2-4; D not resolved. CDR3 length: 14 residues. Germline-derived CDR1 and CDR2 are GTSNPN and SVGIG (reference sequence). CDR3 amino acids: CTWSVGVTKNIQYF. DNA of the CDR3: TGTACCTGGAGTGTAGGAGTAACCAAAAACATTCAGTACTTC.

At least ten counts were recorded for this clonotype. The chain uses TRBV7-9 and TRBJ2-5; no firm D call. The V end lost 7 bases, the J end lost 11 bases, and 11 bases lay between the germline ends. Germline CDR1 reads SEHNR; CDR2 reads FQNEAQ (reference sequence). The length of the CDR3 is 10 residues. The CDR3 DNA sequence: TGTGCCAGCATCCCGGCTCCTCAGTACTTC. It translates to CASIPAPQYF.

This clonotype was found many times. The gene calls are TRBV7-2 and TRBJ2-7; 9 positions match TRBD2. The CDR3 contains 18 residues. Per germline, CDR1 SGHTA and CDR2 FQGNSA. Germline trimming cut 5 bases from V and 3 bases from J; bases unmatched to any gene: 17. The CDR3 DNA is TGTGCCAGCAGCATTAGGGGGTTTAGCGGGAGTATTAACTACGAGCAGTACGTC. It specifies CASSIRGFSGSINYEQYV.

To note about this clonotype: A much larger clone is a single base away; this may be a read error. The V and J genes are TRBV6-1 and TRBJ1-2; D unclear. CDR1 is MNHNS and CDR2 is SASEGT in the germline V gene. CDR3 length: 17 residues. CDR3 sequence: CASSELCSMRKTYGYAF. CDR3 in DNA: TGTGCCAGCAGTGAGTTATGCTCTATGCGAAAGACCTATGGCTACGCCTTC.

This clonotype appeared many times. The V and J genes are TRBV4-1 and TRBJ1-2; D gene ambiguous. This CDR3 has 17 residues. Trimming left V 4 bases short and J 4 bases short, with 22 bases between. CDR1 MGHRA and CDR2 YSYEKL come from the germline V gene. The DNA of the CDR3 is TGCGCCAGCAGCCTAGGAGCCCAGAACCGAAAGACCTATGGCTACACCTTC. Residues: CASSLGAQNRKTYGYTF.

This clonotype was counted ten times or more. V gene TRBV2 combines with J gene TRBJ1-3; 8 positions agree with TRBD1. Germline CDR1 is SNHLY and CDR2 is FYNNEI. The CDR3 totals 14 residues. Trimming at V came to 8 bases and at J to 3 bases, leaving 6 bases not matched to a gene. The CDR3: CASLGTGYGNTIYF. CDR3 sequence (DNA): TGTGCCAGCCTTGGGACAGGTTATGGAAACACCATATATTTT.

Ten or more counts support this clonotype. The chain links TRBV5-1 to TRBJ2-7; 11 nucleotides match TRBD1. The CDR3 has 16 amino acids. From germline, CDR1 is SGHRS and CDR2 YFSETQ. The trim removed 4 bases at V and 3 bases at J, leaving 9 bases unmatched. The CDR3 region is CASSQRADRGLYEQYF. CDR3 DNA: TGCGCCAGCAGCCAACGGGCGGACAGGGGGCTCTACGAGCAGTACTTC.

By its share, this clonotype is medium-sized. The V and J genes are TRBV15 and TRBJ1-2, with TRBD1 matching 8 bases. Germline V gene sequence: CDR1 LNHNV, CDR2 YYDKDF (reference sequence). The CDR3 covers 15 residues. Trimming at V came to 4 bases and at J to 2 bases, leaving 6 bases not matched to a gene. CDR3 sequence: CATSKTGTGNYGYTF. The CDR3 region has the DNA TGTGCCACCAGCAAGACCGGGACAGGCAACTATGGCTACACCTTC.

This clonotype was seen more than once but under ten times. The gene calls are TRBV7-2 and TRBJ2-3, with a possible D match to TRBD2 (5 bases). The germline V gene encodes CDR1 SGHTA and CDR2 FQGNSA. With 4 bases removed from V and 13 bases from J, the gap between germline ends came to 18 bases. CDR3 length: 13 residues. The CDR3 reads CASSSHHLGEEYF. The CDR3 DNA reads as TGTGCCAGCAGCTCCCATCACTTGGGAGAGGAGTATTTT.

This clonotype was seen more than once but under ten times. The chain carries TRBV5-3 and TRBJ2-1, with 10 bases identical to TRBD2. TRBV5-3 is filed as an ORF, its function uncertain. The CDR3 length is 18 residues. The V and J ends lost 0 bases and 5 bases, in that order; junction bases with no gene match: 11. The CDR3 DNA follows: TGTGCCAGAAGCTTGGGCCAAAGCTCTAGCGGGAGAAACAATGAGCAGTTCTTC. Its protein product is CARSLGQSSSGRNNEQFF.

For this clonotype: A read error is possible here, since a much larger clone lies one base away. The V call is TRBV10-2, the J call TRBJ1-2; D is possibly TRBD1 (5 bases). Germline V CDR1 and CDR2: WSHSY, SAAADI. The ends were cut back, 5 bases at V and 4 bases at J, with 23 bases in the middle. CDR3 length equals 17 residues. CDR3 nucleotide sequence: TGCGCCAGCAGTCATGCGGACACTTCTAGAAAGACCTATGGCTACACCTTC. Translated, it gives CASSHADTSRKTYGYTF.

As for this clonotype: A much larger clone is a single base away; this may be a read error. V and J are TRBV6-5 and TRBJ1-2, with D unresolved. CDR1 is MNHEY, CDR2 SVGAGI, per germline. The CDR3 has 17 amino acids. Trimming stripped 5 bases from V and 4 bases from J, with 23 bases between. The CDR3 loop reads CASSGPSPYGKTYGYTF. The CDR3 DNA sequence: TGTGCCAGCAGTGGGCCATCGCCTTACGGAAAGACCTATGGCTACACCTTC.